This T cell receptor beta chain was obtained from a study of cytomegalovirus exposure and HLA in healthy donors. Study-level results: Later analysis associated a missense DCLRE1C variant with TCR beta V- and J-gene trimming. Upon later analysis, TCR association rates were observed to vary by HLA locus, being highest for DRB1 and lowest for HLA-C.

Remarks on this clone: Antigen unknown.

PCR amplification relied on 60 Vbeta primers (plus 13 Jbeta primers). Generated by immunoSEQ multiplex PCR, the TCRdb table keeps only in-frame clones and is missing some. The repertoire has 80,000 or so clones, 63% of them found once; the top ten carry around 5%. This CDR3 comprises 18 residues. Germline values: CDR1 WNHNN, CDR2 SYGVQD (reference sequence). V was pared by 4 bases and J by 8 bases, with 27 bases between. This chain connects TRBV10-1 to TRBJ2-1; no firm D call. Source material: PBMCs. This clonotype originated in a man aged 30 to 39 in good health and CMV-seropositive. DNA for the CDR3: TGCGCCAGCAGTGCCTCGCCGTCGAGATGGCCCCCAGGCGATGAGCAGTTCTTC. Amino acids: CASSASPSRWPPGDEQFF.